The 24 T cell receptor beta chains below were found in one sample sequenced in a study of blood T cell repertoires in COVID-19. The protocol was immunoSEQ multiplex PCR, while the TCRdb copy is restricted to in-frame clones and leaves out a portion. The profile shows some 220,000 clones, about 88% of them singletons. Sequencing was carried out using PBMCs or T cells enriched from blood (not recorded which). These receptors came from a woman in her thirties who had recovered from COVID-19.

The DNA of the CDR3 is TGTGCCAGCAGTTTAGCGGGGTTTCCCTACGAGCAGTACTTC. The encoded protein is CASSLAGFPYEQYF. V and J are TRBV27 and TRBJ2-7; weak D call: TRBD2 (6 bases). Trimming cost V 2 bases and J 2 bases, with 10 bases left between them. CDR1 and CDR2 (germline): MNHEY, SMNVEV (reference sequence). The CDR3 sequence is 14 residues long.

CDR3 amino acids: CATSRDRGAPNYGYTF. CDR3 nucleotide sequence: TGTGCCACCAGCAGGGACAGGGGAGCTCCCAACTATGGCTACACCTTC. The chain carries TRBV15 and TRBJ1-2; 9 nucleotides agree with TRBD1. CDR3 length: 16 amino acids. CDR1 is LNHNV, CDR2 YYDKDF, per germline (reference sequence). J was trimmed by 2 bases and V by 3 bases; bases with no gene match: 7.

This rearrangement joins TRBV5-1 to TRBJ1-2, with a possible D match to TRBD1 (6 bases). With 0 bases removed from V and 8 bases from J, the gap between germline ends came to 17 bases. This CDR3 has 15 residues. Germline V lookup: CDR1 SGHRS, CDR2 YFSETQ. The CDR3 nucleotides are TGCGCCAGCAGCTTGGATTTCGGGGGGGCAGGAGGCTACACCTTC. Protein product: CASSLDFGGAGGYTF.

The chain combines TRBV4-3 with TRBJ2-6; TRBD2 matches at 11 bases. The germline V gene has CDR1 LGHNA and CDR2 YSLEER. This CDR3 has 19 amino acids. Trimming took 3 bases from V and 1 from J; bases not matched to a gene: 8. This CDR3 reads CASSHSLAGGPSGANVLTF. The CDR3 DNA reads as TGCGCCAGCAGCCATTCCCTAGCGGGGGGCCCTTCTGGGGCCAACGTCCTGACTTTC.

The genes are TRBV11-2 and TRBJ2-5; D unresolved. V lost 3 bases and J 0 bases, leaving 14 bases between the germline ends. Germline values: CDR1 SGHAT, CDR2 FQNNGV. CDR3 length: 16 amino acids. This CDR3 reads CASSFSAGTYQETQYF. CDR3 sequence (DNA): TGTGCCAGCAGCTTTTCGGCAGGAACTTACCAAGAGACCCAGTACTTC.

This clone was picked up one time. For the CDR3, the DNA is TGTGCCAGCACCTCCCTATCGGGGGGCTTGAATGAGCAGTTCTTC. Translated, it gives CASTSLSGGLNEQFF. This chain uses TRBV7-2 with TRBJ2-1; tentatively, D is TRBD2 (7 bases). This CDR3 has 15 amino acids. Trimming took off 7 bases at V and 7 bases at J, with 20 bases between the two ends. Looked up from germline, CDR1 is SGHTA and CDR2 is FQGNSA.

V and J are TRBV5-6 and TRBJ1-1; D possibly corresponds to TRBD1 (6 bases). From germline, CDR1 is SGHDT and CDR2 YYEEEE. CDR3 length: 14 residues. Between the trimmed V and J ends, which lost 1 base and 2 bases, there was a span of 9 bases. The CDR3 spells CASSLLQGNTEAFF. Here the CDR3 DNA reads TGTGCCAGCAGCTTGTTACAGGGAAACACTGAAGCTTTCTTT.

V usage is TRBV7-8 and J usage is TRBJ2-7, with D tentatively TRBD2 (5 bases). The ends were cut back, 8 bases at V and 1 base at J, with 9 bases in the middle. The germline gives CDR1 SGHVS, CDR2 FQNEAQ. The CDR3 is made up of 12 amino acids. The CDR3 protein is CASGLSSYEQYF. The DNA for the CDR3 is TGTGCCAGCGGACTCTCTTCCTACGAGCAGTACTTC.

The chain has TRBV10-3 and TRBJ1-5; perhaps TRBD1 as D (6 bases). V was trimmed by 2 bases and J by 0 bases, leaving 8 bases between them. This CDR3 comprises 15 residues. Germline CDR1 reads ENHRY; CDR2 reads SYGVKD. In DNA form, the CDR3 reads TGTGCCATCAGTGAGGGGGGACATAGCAATCAGCCCCAGCATTTT. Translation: CAISEGGHSNQPQHF.

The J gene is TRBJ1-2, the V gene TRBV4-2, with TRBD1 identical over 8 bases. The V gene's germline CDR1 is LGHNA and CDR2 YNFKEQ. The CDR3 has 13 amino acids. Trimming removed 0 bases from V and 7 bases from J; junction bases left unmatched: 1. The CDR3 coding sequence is TGTGCCAGCAGCCAAGATGGACAGGGTGGCTACACCTTC. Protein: CASSQDGQGGYTF.

This CDR3 reads CASSLEGSDTHQPQHF. CDR3 in DNA: TGCGCCAGCAGCTTGGAAGGTTCTGACACCCATCAGCCCCAGCATTTT. The rearrangement joins TRBV5-1 to TRBJ1-5; D unresolved. Trimming took off 0 bases at V and 5 bases at J, with 15 bases between the two ends. This CDR3 spans 16 amino acids. From germline, CDR1 is SGHRS and CDR2 YFSETQ.

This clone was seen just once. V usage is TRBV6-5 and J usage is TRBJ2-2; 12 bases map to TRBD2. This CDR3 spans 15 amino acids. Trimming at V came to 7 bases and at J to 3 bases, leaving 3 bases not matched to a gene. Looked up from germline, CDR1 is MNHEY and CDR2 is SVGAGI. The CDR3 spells CASNLAGGHTGELFF. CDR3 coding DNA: TGTGCCAGCAACCTAGCGGGGGGGCACACCGGGGAGCTGTTTTTT.

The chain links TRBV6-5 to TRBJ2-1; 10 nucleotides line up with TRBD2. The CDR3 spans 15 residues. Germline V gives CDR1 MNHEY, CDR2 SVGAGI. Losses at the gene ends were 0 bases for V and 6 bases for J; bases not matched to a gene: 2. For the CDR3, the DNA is TGTGCCAGCAGTTACTCGGCTAGCGGGGGCAATGAGCAGTTCTTC. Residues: CASSYSASGGNEQFF.

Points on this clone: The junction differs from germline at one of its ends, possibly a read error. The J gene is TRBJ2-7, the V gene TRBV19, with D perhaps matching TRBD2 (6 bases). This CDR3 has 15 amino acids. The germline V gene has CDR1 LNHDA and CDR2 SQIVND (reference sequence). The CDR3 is CASSIREWGTSEQYF. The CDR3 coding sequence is TGTGCCAGTAGTATTCGGGAGTGGGGGACTTCCGAGCAGTATTTC.

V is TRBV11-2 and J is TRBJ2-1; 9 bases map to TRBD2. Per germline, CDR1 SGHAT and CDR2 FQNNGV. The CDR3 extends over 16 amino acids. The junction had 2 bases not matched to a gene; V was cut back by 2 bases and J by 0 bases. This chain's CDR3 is CASSLRRGGSYNEQFF. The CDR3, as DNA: TGTGCCAGCAGCTTAAGGCGGGGGGGCTCCTACAATGAGCAGTTCTTC.

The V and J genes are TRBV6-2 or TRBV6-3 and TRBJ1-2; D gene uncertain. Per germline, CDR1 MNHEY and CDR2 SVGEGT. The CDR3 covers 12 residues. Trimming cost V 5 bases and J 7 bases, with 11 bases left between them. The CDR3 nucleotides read TGTGCCAGCAGTCCAAGACATGGTGGCTACACCTTC. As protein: CASSPRHGGYTF.

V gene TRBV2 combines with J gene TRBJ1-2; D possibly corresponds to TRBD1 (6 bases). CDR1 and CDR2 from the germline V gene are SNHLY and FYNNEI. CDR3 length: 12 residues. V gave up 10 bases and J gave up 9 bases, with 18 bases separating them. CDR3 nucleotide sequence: TGTGCCACCGCGGCACAGGGACGGAGCTACACCTTC. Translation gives CATAAQGRSYTF.

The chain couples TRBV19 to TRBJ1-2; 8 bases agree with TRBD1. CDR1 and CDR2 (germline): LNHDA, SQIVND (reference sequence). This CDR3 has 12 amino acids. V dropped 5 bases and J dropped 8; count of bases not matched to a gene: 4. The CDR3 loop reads CASSLGQGGYTF. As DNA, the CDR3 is TGTGCCAGTAGTTTAGGACAGGGCGGCTACACCTTC.

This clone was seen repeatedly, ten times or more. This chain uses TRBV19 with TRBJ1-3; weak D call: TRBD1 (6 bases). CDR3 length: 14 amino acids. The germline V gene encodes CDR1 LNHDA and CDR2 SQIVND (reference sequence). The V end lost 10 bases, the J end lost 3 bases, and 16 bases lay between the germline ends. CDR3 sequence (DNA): TGTGCCACCGCGCCGGCAGGGGTTGGAAACACCATATATTTT. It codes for CATAPAGVGNTIYF.

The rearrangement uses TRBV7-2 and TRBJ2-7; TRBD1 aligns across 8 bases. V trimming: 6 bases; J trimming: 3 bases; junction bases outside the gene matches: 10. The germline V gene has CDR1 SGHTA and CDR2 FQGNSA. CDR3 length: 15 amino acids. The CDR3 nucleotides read TGTGCCAGCAGACTAGACAGGGGAGGAGGCTACGAGCAGTACTTC. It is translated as CASRLDRGGGYEQYF.

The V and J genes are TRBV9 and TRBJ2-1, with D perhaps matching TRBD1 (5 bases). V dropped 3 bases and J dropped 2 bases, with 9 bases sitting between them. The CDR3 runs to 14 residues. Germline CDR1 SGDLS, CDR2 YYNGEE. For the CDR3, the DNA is TGTGCCAGCAGCGAAGCAGGGACCTACAATGAGCAGTTCTTC. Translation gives CASSEAGTYNEQFF.

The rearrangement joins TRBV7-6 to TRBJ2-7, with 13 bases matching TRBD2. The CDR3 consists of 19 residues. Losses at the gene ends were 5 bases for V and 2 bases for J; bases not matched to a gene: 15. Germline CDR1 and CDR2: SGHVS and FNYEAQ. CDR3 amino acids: CASSLGGGTSGASTYEQYF. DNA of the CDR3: TGTGCCAGCAGCCTGGGAGGGGGGACTAGCGGGGCCTCCACCTACGAGCAGTACTTC.

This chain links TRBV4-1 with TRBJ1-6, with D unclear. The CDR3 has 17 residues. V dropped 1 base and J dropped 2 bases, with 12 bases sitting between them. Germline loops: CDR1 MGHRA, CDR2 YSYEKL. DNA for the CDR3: TGCGCCAGCAGCCAAGGGGTCCCTCGGGCCTATAATTCACCCCTCCACTTT. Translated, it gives CASSQGVPRAYNSPLHF.

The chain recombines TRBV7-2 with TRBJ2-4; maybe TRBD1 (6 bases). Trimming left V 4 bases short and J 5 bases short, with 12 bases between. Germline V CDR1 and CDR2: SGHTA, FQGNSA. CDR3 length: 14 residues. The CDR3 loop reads CASSSEGGENIQYF. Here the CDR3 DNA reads TGTGCCAGCAGCTCGGAAGGGGGAGAAAACATTCAGTACTTC.